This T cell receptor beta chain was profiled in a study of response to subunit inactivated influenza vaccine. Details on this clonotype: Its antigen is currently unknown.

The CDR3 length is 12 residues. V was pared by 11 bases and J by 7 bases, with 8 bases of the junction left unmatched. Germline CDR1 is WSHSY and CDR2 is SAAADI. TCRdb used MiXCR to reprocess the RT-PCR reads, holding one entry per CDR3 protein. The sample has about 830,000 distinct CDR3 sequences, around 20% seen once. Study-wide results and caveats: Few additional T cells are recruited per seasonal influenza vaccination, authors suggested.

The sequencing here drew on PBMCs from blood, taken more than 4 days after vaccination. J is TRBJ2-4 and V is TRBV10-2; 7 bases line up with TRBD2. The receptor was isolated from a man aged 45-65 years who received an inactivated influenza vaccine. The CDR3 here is CASTGGDNIQYF. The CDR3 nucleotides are TGCGCCTCAACGGGGGGAGATAACATTCAGTACTTC.